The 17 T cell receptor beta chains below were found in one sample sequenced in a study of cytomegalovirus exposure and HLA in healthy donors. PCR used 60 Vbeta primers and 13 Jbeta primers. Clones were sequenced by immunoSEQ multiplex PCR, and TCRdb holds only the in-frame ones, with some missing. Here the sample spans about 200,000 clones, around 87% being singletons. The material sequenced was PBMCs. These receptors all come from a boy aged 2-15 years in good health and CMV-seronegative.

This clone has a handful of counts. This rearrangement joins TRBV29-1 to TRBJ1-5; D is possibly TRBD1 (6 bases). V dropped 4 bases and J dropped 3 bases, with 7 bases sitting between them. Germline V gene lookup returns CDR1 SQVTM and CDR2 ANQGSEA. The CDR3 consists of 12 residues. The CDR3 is CSVGDTNQPQHF. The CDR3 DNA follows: TGCAGCGTTGGGGACACCAATCAGCCCCAGCATTTT.

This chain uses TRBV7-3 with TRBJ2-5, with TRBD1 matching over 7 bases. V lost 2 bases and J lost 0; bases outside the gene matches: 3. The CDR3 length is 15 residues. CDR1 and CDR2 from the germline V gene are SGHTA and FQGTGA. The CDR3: CASSLYGTDQETQYF. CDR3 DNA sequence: TGTGCCAGCAGCTTATATGGGACAGACCAAGAGACCCAGTACTTC.

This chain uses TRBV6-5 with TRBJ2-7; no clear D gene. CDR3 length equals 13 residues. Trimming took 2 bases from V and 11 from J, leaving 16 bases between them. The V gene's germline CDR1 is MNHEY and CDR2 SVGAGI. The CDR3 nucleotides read TGTGCCAGCAGTTACCTCGGGTCTCCGATCGAGTACTTC. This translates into CASSYLGSPIEYF.

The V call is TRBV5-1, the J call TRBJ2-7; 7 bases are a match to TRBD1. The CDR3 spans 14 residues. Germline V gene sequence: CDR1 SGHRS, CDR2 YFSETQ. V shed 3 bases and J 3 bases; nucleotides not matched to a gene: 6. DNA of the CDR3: TGCGCCAGCAGCTCCCAACAGGGGCACTACGAGCAGTACTTC. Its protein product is CASSSQQGHYEQYF.

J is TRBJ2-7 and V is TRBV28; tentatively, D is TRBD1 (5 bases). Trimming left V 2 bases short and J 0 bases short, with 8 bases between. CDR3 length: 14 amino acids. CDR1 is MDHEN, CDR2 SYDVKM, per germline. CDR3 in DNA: TGTGCCAGCAGTTTACAGGGATTCTCCTACGAGCAGTACTTC. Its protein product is CASSLQGFSYEQYF.

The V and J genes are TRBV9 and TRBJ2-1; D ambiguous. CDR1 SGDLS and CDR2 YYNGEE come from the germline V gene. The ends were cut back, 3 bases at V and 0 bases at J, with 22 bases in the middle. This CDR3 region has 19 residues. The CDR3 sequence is CASSARLPTTDSSYNEQFF. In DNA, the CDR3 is TGTGCCAGCAGCGCAAGACTTCCGACGACCGATAGCTCCTACAATGAGCAGTTCTTC.

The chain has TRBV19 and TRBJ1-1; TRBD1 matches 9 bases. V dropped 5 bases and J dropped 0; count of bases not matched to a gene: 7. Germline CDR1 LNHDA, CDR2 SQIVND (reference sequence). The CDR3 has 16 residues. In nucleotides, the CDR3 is TGTGCCAGTAGTCTCCGGACAGGGGCCATGAACACTGAAGCTTTCTTT. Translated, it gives CASSLRTGAMNTEAFF.

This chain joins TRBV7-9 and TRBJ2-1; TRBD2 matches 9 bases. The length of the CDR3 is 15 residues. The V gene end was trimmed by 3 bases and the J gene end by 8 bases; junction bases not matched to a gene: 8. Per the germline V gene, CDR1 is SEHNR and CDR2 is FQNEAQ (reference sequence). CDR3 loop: CASSLGRGGSYEQFF. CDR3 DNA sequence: TGTGCCAGCAGCTTGGGGCGGGGGGGCTCCTATGAGCAGTTCTTC.

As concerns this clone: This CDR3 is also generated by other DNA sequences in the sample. The CDR3 DNA is TGTGCCAGCAGCCAGACAGGGGGCACTGAAGCTTTCTTT. As protein: CASSQTGGTEAFF. The V and J genes are TRBV6-1 and TRBJ1-1, with TRBD1 identical over 9 bases. The CDR3 totals 13 residues. V shed 6 bases, J shed 4 bases, and the junction held 3 bases outside the gene matches. Germline V gene lookup returns CDR1 MNHNS and CDR2 SASEGT.

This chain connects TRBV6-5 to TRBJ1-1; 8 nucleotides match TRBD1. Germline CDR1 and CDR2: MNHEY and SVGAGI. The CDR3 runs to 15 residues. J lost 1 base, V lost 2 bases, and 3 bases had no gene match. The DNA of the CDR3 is TGTGCCAGCAGTTACCTGGGACAGGCGAACACTGAAGCTTTCTTT. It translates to CASSYLGQANTEAFF.

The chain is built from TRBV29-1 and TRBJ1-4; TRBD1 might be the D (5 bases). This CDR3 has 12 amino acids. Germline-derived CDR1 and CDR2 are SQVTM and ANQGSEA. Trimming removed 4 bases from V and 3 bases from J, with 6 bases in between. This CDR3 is CSVVTANEKLFF. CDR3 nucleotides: TGCAGCGTTGTGACAGCTAATGAAAAACTGTTTTTT.

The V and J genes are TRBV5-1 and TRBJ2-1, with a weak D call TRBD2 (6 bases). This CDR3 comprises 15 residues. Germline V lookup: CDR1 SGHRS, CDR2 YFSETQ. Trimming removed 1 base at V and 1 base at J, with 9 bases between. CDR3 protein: CASSLSGGSYNEQFF. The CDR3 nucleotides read TGCGCCAGCAGCTTGAGTGGGGGGTCCTACAATGAGCAGTTCTTC.

The CDR3 nucleotides are TGTGCCAGCTCAGTTCCTAGCGGAGACCCTTACAATGAGCAGTTCTTC. It translates to CASSVPSGDPYNEQFF. The chain links TRBV18 to TRBJ2-1, with 7 bases identical to TRBD2. The CDR3 sequence is 16 residues long. Germline V gene sequence: CDR1 KGHSH, CDR2 LQKENI. V lost 5 bases and J lost 4; bases outside the gene matches: 11. Full variable domain (rest looked up from reference TRBV18 and TRBJ2-1): NAGVMQNPRHLVRRRGQEARLRCSPMKGHSHVYWYRQLPEEGLKFMVYLQKENIIDESGMPKERFSAEFPKEGPSILRIQQVVRGDSAAYFCASSVPSGDPYNEQFFGPGTRLTVL.

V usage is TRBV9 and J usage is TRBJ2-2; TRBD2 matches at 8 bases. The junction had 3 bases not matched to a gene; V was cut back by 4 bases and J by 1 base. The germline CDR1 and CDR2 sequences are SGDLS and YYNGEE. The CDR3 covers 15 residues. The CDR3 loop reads CASSRSGGNTGELFF. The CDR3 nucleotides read TGTGCCAGCAGCCGGAGCGGGGGGAACACCGGGGAGCTGTTTTTT.

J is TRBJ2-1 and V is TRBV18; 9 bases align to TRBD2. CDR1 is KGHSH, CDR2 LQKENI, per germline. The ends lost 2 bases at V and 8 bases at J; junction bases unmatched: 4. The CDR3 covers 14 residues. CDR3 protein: CASSPSSGEDEQFF. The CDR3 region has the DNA TGTGCCAGCTCACCATCTAGCGGGGAGGATGAGCAGTTCTTC.

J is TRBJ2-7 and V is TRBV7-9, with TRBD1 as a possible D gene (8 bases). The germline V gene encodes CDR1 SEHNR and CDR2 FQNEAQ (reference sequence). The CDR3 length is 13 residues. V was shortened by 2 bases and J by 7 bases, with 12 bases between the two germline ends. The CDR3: CASSLSQGGEQYF. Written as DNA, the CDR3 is TGTGCCAGCAGCTTATCACAGGGGGGGGAGCAGTACTTC.

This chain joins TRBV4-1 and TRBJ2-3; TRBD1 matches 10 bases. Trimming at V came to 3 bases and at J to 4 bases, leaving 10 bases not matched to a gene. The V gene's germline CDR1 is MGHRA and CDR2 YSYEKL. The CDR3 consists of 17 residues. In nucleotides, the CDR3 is TGCGCCAGCAGCCAGGGGGCCGGACAGGGGGAGGCAGATACGCAGTATTTT. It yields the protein CASSQGAGQGEADTQYF.